These 8 T cell receptor beta chains were sequenced from one sample in a study of blood T cell repertoires in COVID-19. Profiled with immunoSEQ multiplex PCR; TCRdb holds only in-frame clones, not every one. The profile shows around 280,000 clones, 87% of them singletons. Sequenced: peripheral blood. These receptors came from a woman in her fifties or sixties who had recovered from COVID-19.

The V and J genes are TRBV5-3 and TRBJ2-3; the match to TRBD1 covers 10 bases. TRBV5-3 is designated an ORF whose function remains uncertain. Trimming took 0 bases from V and 6 from J; bases not matched to a gene: 13. The length of the CDR3 is 18 residues. CDR3 coding DNA: TGTGCCAGAAGCTTGGCGGTCAGGACAGGGGGAGACCTGGATACGCAGTATTTT. Amino acid sequence: CARSLAVRTGGDLDTQYF.

This chain connects TRBV3-1 (or the pseudogene TRBV3-2) to TRBJ2-7, with no clear D. This CDR3 region has 13 residues. V lost 0 bases to trimming and J lost 5 bases, with 8 bases between them. Germline assignment: CDR1 LGHDT and CDR2 YNNKEL (reference sequence). CDR3 loop: CASSQDVRDEQYF. CDR3 in DNA: TGTGCCAGCAGCCAAGATGTCCGGGACGAGCAGTACTTC.

V and J are TRBV6-6 and TRBJ1-6, with no clear D. The V gene's germline CDR1 is MNHNY and CDR2 SVGAGI (reference sequence). The CDR3 is made up of 15 amino acids. Trimming stripped 6 bases from V and 0 bases from J, with 9 bases between. CDR3 protein: CASRPISSYNSPLHF. CDR3 DNA: TGTGCCAGCAGACCCATTAGCTCCTATAATTCACCCCTCCACTTT.

The rearrangement joins TRBV9 to TRBJ2-3, with TRBD2 matching 7 bases. CDR3 length: 18 residues. V shed 3 bases, J shed 1 base, and the junction held 14 bases outside the gene matches. Germline V gives CDR1 SGDLS, CDR2 YYNGEE. CDR3 nucleotide sequence: TGTGCCAGCAGCGCAGACGTATGGGCTAGCGGTGGCACAGATACGCAGTATTTT. This translates into CASSADVWASGGTDTQYF.

The chain couples TRBV29-1 to TRBJ2-3, with 13 bases aligning to TRBD2. The ends lost 0 bases at V and 2 bases at J; junction bases unmatched: 2. The CDR3 length is 16 residues. CDR1 and CDR2 (germline): SQVTM, ANQGSEA. The CDR3 spells CSVEEGLAGFTDTQYF. In nucleotides, the CDR3 is TGCAGCGTTGAAGAGGGACTAGCGGGATTCACAGATACGCAGTATTTT.

This chain joins TRBV30 and TRBJ1-1; D is ambiguous. From germline, CDR1 is GTSNPN and CDR2 SVGIG (reference sequence). This CDR3 is built from 14 residues. Trimming removed 3 bases at V and 5 bases at J, with 16 bases between. CDR3 in DNA: TGTGCCTGGAGCCCGGACTTCCTGGGGACTGAAGCTTTCTTT. Translating gives CAWSPDFLGTEAFF.

The chain is built from TRBV5-1 and TRBJ2-2; TRBD1 aligns across 8 bases. From germline, CDR1 is SGHRS and CDR2 YFSETQ. After removal of 1 base from V and 7 bases from J, the junction contained 9 bases not matched to a gene. The CDR3 totals 16 residues. The CDR3 protein is CASSLLDRGSDGELFF. CDR3 bases: TGCGCCAGCAGCTTGCTAGACAGGGGATCCGACGGGGAGCTGTTTTTT.

The chain links TRBV30 to TRBJ2-5, with 10 bases fitting TRBD2. With 4 bases clipped from V and 4 bases from J, the junction kept 0 bases outside the gene matches. CDR3 length: 12 residues. Germline CDR1 and CDR2: GTSNPN and SVGIG (reference sequence). The CDR3 region is CAWTSGGETQYF. The CDR3 DNA follows: TGTGCCTGGACTAGCGGGGGAGAGACCCAGTACTTC.